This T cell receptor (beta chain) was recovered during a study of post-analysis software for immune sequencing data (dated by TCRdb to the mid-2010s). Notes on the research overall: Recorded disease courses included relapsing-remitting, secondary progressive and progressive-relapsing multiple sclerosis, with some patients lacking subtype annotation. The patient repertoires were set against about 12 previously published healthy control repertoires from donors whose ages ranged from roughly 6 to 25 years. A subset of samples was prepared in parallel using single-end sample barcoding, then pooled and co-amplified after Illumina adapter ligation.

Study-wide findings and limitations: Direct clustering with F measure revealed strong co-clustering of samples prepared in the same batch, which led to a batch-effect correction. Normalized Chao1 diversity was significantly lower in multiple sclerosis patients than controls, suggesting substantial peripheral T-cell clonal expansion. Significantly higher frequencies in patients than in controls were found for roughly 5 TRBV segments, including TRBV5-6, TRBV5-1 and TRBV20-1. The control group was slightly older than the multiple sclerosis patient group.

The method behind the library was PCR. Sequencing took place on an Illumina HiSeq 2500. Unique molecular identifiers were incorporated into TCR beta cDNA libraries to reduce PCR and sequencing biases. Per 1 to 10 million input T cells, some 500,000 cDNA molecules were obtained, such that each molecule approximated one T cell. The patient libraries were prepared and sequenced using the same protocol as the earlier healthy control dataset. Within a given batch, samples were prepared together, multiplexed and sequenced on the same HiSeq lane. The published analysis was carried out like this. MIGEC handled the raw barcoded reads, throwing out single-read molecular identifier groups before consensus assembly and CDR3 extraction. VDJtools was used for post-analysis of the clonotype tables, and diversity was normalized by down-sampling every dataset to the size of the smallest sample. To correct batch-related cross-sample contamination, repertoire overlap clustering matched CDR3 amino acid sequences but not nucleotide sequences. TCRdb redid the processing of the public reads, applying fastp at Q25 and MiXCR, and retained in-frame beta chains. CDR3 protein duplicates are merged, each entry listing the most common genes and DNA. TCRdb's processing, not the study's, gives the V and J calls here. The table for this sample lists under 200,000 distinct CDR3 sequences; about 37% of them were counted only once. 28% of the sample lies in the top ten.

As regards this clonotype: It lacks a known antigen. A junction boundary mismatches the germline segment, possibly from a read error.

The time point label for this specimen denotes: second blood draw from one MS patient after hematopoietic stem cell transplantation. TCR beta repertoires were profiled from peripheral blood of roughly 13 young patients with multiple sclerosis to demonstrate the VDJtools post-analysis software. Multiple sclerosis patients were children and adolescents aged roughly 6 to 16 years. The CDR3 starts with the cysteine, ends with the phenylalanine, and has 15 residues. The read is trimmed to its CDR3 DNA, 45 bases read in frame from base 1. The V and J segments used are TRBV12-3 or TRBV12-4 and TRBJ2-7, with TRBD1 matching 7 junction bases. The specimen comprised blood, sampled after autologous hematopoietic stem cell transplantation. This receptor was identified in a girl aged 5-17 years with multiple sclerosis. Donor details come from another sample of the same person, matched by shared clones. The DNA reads TGTGCCAGCAGTCCCTCCGGGACAGCCTCCTCCGAGCAGTACTTC. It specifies CASSPSGTASSEQYF.